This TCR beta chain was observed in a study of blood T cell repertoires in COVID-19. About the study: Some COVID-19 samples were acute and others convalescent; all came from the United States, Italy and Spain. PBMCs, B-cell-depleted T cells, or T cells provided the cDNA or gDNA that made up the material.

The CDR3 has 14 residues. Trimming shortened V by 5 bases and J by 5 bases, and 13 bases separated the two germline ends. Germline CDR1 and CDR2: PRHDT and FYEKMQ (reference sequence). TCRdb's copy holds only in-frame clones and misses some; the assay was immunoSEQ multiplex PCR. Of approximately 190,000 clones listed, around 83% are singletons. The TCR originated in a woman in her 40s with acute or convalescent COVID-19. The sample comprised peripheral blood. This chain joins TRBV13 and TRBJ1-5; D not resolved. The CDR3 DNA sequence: TGTGCCAGCAGCAGAGGGTACACAGATCAGCCCCAGCATTTT. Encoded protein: CASSRGYTDQPQHF.